The entry below gives a single T cell receptor (beta chain) sequence along with its context. The data belong to a study of blood T cell repertoires in COVID-19. In the study overall: The United States, Italy and Spain were the sources of the acute and convalescent COVID-19 samples.

Resolution of symptoms, clearance, or two negative PCRs was present in recovered Cohort 3 donors. The germline V gene has CDR1 LGHDT and CDR2 YNNKEL (reference sequence). CDR3 length: 16 residues. The V and J ends lost 6 bases and 0 bases, in that order; junction bases with no gene match: 5. This table comes from immunoSEQ multiplex PCR, and its TCRdb copy is limited to in-frame clones, with some not included. In the table there are a few hundred thousand clones, around 85% of which are singletons. The chain carries TRBV3-1 (or the pseudogene TRBV3-2) and TRBJ2-2; 9 nucleotides match TRBD2. This clonotype was sampled from a woman aged 25 to 39 who had recovered from COVID-19. Material for sequencing was PBMCs or T cells enriched from blood (not recorded which). CDR3 in amino acids: CASRSLAGTNTGELFF. Written as DNA, the CDR3 is TGTGCCAGCAGGTCTCTAGCGGGGACGAACACCGGGGAGCTGTTTTTT.